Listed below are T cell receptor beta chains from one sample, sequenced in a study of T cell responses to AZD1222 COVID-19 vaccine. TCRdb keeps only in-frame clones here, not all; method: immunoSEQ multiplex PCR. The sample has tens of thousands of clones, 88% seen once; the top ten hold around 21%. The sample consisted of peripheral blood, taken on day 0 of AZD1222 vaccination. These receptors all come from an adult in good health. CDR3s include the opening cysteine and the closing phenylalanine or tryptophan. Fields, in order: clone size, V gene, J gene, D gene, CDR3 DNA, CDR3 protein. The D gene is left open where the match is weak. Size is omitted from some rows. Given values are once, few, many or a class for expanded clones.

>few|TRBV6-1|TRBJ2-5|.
TGTGCCAGCAGTGAAGGACCAGGACAAGAGACCCAGTACTTC
CASSEGPGQETQYF
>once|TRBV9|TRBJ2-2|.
TGTGCCAGCAACTCCCCGGGCAGGGGTTACACCGGGGAGCTGTTTTTT
CASNSPGRGYTGELFF
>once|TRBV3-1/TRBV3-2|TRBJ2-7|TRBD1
TGTGCCAGCAGCCAAGTTTCGGGACAGTCCTACGAGCAGTACTTC
CASSQVSGQSYEQYF
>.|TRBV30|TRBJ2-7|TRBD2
TGTGCCTCCACCGGGCTAGCGGGGGAGGTAAACGAGCAGTACTTC
CASTGLAGEVNEQYF
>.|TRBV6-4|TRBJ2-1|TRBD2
TGTGCCAGCAGTGCGGGACTAGCGGGAGTCATTGAGCAGTTCTTC
CASSAGLAGVIEQFF
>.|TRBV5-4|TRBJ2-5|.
TGTGCCAGCAGCTTGGACGGGGACCAAGAGACCCAGTACTTC
CASSLDGDQETQYF
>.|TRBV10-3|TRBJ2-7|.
TGTGCCATCAGTGGGAGAGGGGTTTGGAACTTC
CAISGRGVWNF
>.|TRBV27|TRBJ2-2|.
TGTGCCAGCACGTCTCCAGGCACCGGGGAGCTGTTTTTT
CASTSPGTGELFF
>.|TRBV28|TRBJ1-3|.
TGTGCCAGCAGTAATCCCGAGACCTCTGGAAACACCATATATTTT
CASSNPETSGNTIYF
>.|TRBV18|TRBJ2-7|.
TGTGCCAGCTCACTTGAATACGAGCAGTACTTC
CASSLEYEQYF
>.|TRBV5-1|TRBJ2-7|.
TGCGCCAGCAGCCAGGTTGGCGCCTACGAGCAGTACTTC
CASSQVGAYEQYF
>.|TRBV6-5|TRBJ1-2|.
TGTGCCAGCAGACCAACAGTGGACTATGGCTACACCTTC
CASRPTVDYGYTF
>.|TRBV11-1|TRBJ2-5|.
TGTGCCAGCAGCCTCGGTTCGGGTCTAGAGACCCAGTACTTC
CASSLGSGLETQYF
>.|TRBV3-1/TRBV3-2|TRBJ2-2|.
TGTGCCAGCAGCCCAGGCAGGAGGTTGAACACCGGGGAGCTGTTTTTT
CASSPGRRLNTGELFF
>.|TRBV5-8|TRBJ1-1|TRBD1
TGTGCCAGCAGCCCAACAGGGGGCCTTACTGAAGCTTTCTTT
CASSPTGGLTEAFF
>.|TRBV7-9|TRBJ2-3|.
TGTGCCAGCAGCTTACTGGGTCGCGGGCGCACAGATACGCAGTATTTT
CASSLLGRGRTDTQYF
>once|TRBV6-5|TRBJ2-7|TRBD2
TGTGCCAGCAACTACGCCGGGAGGGGGTCCAACGAGCAGTACTTC
CASNYAGRGSNEQYF
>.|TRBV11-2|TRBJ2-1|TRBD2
TGTGCCAGCAGCTTAATCCCCCTAGCGGCCCCCTACAATGAGCAGTTCTTC
CASSLIPLAAPYNEQFF
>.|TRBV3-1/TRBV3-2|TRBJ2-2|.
TGTGCCAGCAGCCCTCTCTGGGGAGCCGGGGAGCTGTTTTTT
CASSPLWGAGELFF
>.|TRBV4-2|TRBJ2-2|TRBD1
TGTGCCAGCTGGACAGGGGGAAGCACCGGGGAGCTGTTTTTT
CASWTGGSTGELFF
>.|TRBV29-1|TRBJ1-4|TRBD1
TGCAGCGTCCGGACAGGCGGGTCTAATGAAAAACTGTTTTTT
CSVRTGGSNEKLFF
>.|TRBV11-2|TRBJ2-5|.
TGTGCCAGCAGCTCTACGACCGGGTACCAAGAGACCCAGTACTTC
CASSSTTGYQETQYF
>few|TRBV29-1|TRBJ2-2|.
TGCAGCGTTTGGGGCACAGGACGAACGAACACCGGGGAGCTGTTTTTT
CSVWGTGRTNTGELFF
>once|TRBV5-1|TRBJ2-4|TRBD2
TGCGCCAGCAGCTTGGACGGGACTAGCGGGGCTGCCTCTATAGCCAAAAACATTCAGTACTTC
CASSLDGTSGAASIAKNIQYF
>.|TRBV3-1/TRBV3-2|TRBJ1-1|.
TGTGCCAGCAGCCAAACAGGTGAAGCTTTCTTT
CASSQTGEAFF
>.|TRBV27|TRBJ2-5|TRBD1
TGTGCCAGCAGTCCCGCGGGACAGGTTGCAGAGACCCAGTACTTC
CASSPAGQVAETQYF
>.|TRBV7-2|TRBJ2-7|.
TGTGCCAGCAGCTCGAGTCACGGGAGTACCTACGAGCAGTACTTC
CASSSSHGSTYEQYF
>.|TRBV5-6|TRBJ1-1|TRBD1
TGTGCCAGCAGCTGGTGGACAGGGATGAACACTGAAGCTTTCTTT
CASSWWTGMNTEAFF
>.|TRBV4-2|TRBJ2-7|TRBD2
TGTGCCAGCAGCCAAGAAACTAGCGGGTGGTACGAGCAGTACTTC
CASSQETSGWYEQYF
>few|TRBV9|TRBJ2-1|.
TGTGCCAGCAGCGTCCCGGGTGGCGGGGACAGAGACAATGAGCAGTTCTTC
CASSVPGGGDRDNEQFF
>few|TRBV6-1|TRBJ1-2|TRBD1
TGTGCCAGCAGTGAATCACAGGGGGTTGGCTATGGCTACACCTTC
CASSESQGVGYGYTF
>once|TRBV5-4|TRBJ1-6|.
TGTGCCAGCAGCTTGGCCAACGGGAATTCACCCCTCCACTTT
CASSLANGNSPLHF
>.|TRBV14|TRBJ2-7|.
TGTGCCAGCAGCCAAGACGGAGATACCTACGAGCAGTACTTC
CASSQDGDTYEQYF
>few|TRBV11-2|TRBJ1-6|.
TGTGCCAGCAGCCGGGGCAATTCACCCCTCCACTTT
CASSRGNSPLHF
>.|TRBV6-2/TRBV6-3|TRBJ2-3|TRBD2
TGTGCCAGCAGTTACTCCGCGGGAGATGGCACAGATACGCAGTATTTT
CASSYSAGDGTDTQYF
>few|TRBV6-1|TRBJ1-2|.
TGTGCCAGCAGTGAAACAGGAACTAGAGGCTACACCTTC
CASSETGTRGYTF
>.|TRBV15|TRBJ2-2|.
TGTGCCACCCGACCTAGGGAGAGAGGGGGGGAGCTGTTTTTT
CATRPRERGGELFF
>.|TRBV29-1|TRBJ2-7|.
TGCAGCGTCCTTGGGGGAGACAGCTACGAGCAGTACTTC
CSVLGGDSYEQYF
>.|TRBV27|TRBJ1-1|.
TGTGCCAGCGGCTCCCGCCCCCCCACTGAAGCTTTCTTT
CASGSRPPTEAFF
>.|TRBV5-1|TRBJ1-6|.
TGCGCCAGCAGCTCCTACAGGGTCGCGGAGAATTCACCCCTCCACTTT
CASSSYRVAENSPLHF
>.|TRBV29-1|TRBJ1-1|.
TGCAGCGTAGATACGGGGATGAACACTGAAGCTTTCTTT
CSVDTGMNTEAFF
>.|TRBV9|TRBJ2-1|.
TGTGCCAGCAGCGTAGCGGGAGAGCCCTACAATGAGCAGTTCTTC
CASSVAGEPYNEQFF
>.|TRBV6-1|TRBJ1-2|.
TGTGCCAGCAGTGAAGCGGGGGTTTACTATGGCTACACCTTC
CASSEAGVYYGYTF
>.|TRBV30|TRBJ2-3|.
TGTGCCTGGATGAGGGACAACACAGATACGCAGTATTTT
CAWMRDNTDTQYF
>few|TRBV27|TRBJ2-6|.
TGTGCCAGCAGTCCCCCAGGTGGGGCCAACGTCCTGACTTTC
CASSPPGGANVLTF
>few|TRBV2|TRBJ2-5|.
TGTGCCAGCAGCGTTGGAGCAGAGACCCAGTACTTC
CASSVGAETQYF